The 26 T cell receptor beta chains in this list originate from one sample, sequenced in a study of cytomegalovirus exposure and HLA in healthy donors. Profiled with immunoSEQ multiplex PCR; TCRdb holds only in-frame clones, not every one. The sample comprises 100,000 to 150,000 clones, 89% of which are singletons, and around 1.1% rests with the top ten. Sequenced material: PBMCs. The origin of the receptors is a woman under 30 in good health and CMV-seronegative.

This rearrangement joins TRBV28 to TRBJ1-3, with D hard to call. The CDR3 consists of 13 residues. CDR1 and CDR2 (germline): MDHEN, SYDVKM. Trimming cost V 2 bases and J 2 bases, with 4 bases left between them. CDR3 sequence reads: CASSLPAGNTIYF. DNA of the CDR3: TGTGCCAGCAGTTTACCCGCTGGAAACACCATATATTTT.

The V and J genes are TRBV18 and TRBJ1-6; no clear D gene. V was shortened by 5 bases and J by 9 bases, with 20 bases between the two germline ends. The V gene's germline CDR1 is KGHSH and CDR2 LQKENI. The length of the CDR3 is 16 residues. DNA of the CDR3: TGTGCCAGCTCATTCACCTCAGAGGTGGAGGGTTCACCCCTCCACTTT. This translates into CASSFTSEVEGSPLHF.

The chain joins TRBV4-1 to TRBJ2-3; 10 nucleotides agree with TRBD2. CDR3 size: 17 residues. The junction had 5 bases not matched to a gene; V was cut back by 0 bases and J by 2 bases. CDR1 and CDR2 (germline): MGHRA, YSYEKL. CDR3 coding DNA: TGCGCCAGCAGCCAAGATAGAACTAGCGGGATCACAGATACGCAGTATTTT. Translating it yields CASSQDRTSGITDTQYF.

The chain carries TRBV6-6 and TRBJ1-1; 7 bases line up with TRBD1. The germline CDR1 and CDR2 sequences are MNHNY and SVGAGI (reference sequence). CDR3 length: 14 residues. With V trimmed by 2 bases and J by 10 bases, 10 bases remained unmatched. CDR3: CASSYRSQGQGAFF. The CDR3 nucleotides are TGTGCCAGCAGTTACCGGTCACAGGGGCAAGGAGCTTTCTTT.

The chain uses TRBV27 and TRBJ1-2, with D possibly TRBD1 on 6 matching bases. The CDR3 totals 14 residues. CDR1 is MNHEY and CDR2 is SMNVEV in the germline V gene (reference sequence). The germline V and J ends were trimmed by 2 bases and 7 bases, with 14 bases remaining between them. CDR3 loop: CASSLSGGGGGYTF. For the CDR3, the DNA is TGTGCCAGCAGTTTAAGTGGGGGCGGAGGTGGCTACACCTTC.

V is TRBV2 and J is TRBJ2-5; weak D call: TRBD2 (7 bases). This CDR3 comprises 15 residues. With 1 base removed from V and 4 bases from J, the gap between germline ends came to 13 bases. The germline V gene has CDR1 SNHLY and CDR2 FYNNEI. The CDR3: CASSEGRGGGETQYF. The CDR3 DNA follows: TGTGCCAGCAGTGAAGGAAGGGGAGGGGGAGAGACCCAGTACTTC.

V is TRBV5-1 and J is TRBJ1-5; TRBD1 is a possible D gene (5 bases). Trimming took off 4 bases at V and 6 bases at J, with 14 bases between the two ends. This CDR3 has 14 residues. The germline V gene encodes CDR1 SGHRS and CDR2 YFSETQ. The CDR3 DNA reads TGCGCCAGCAGCCCGGGACTTCCCCCTCAGCCCCAGCATTTT. Translating gives CASSPGLPPQPQHF.

V is TRBV5-1 and J is TRBJ2-5; 10 positions agree with TRBD1. The CDR3 is made up of 17 amino acids. In germline, CDR1 is SGHRS, CDR2 YFSETQ. Losses at the gene ends were 4 bases for V and 5 bases for J; bases not matched to a gene: 14. CDR3 coding DNA: TGCGCCAGCAGCCCCGGGACAGGGGCACGATTTCGGGAGACCCAGTACTTC. Residues: CASSPGTGARFRETQYF.

The gene calls are TRBV20-1 and TRBJ2-7; perhaps TRBD2 as D (6 bases). Germline V gene lookup returns CDR1 DFQATT and CDR2 SNEGSKA (reference sequence). The CDR3 extends over 11 amino acids. The V gene lost 6 bases and the J gene lost 6 bases, with 12 bases spanning the gap. The CDR3 DNA reads TGCAGTGCCGCGGGGCACGGCGAGCAGTACGTC. Protein product: CSAAGHGEQYV.

This clone has just one count. The genes are TRBV7-6 and TRBJ2-7; tentative D call: TRBD2 (6 bases). Germline CDR1 SGHVS, CDR2 FNYEAQ. Trimming stripped 5 bases from V and 2 bases from J, with 16 bases between. CDR3 size: 15 residues. Here the CDR3 DNA reads TGTGCCAGCAGCCCCCAAGGGACTGGCCCCTACGAGCAGTACTTC. It yields the protein CASSPQGTGPYEQYF.

The DNA of the CDR3 is TGTGCCAGCAGTCAGGACAGGGGAATGGGAGATACGCAGTATTTT. This codes for CASSQDRGMGDTQYF. J is TRBJ2-3 and V is TRBV27, with TRBD1 matching 9 bases. The trim removed 5 bases at V and 5 bases at J, leaving 8 bases unmatched. Per germline, CDR1 MNHEY and CDR2 SMNVEV (reference sequence). The CDR3 contains 15 residues.

This rearrangement joins TRBV2 to TRBJ2-3; unclear D gene. CDR1 is SNHLY, CDR2 FYNNEI, per germline. The CDR3 totals 14 residues. V was trimmed by 7 bases and J by 4 bases, leaving 15 bases between them. The CDR3 DNA follows: TGTGCCAGCAAACGTACGCTCAACTCAGATACGCAGTATTTT. Translation gives CASKRTLNSDTQYF.

The chain employs TRBV30 and TRBJ2-1; D unresolved. Germline CDR1 is GTSNPN and CDR2 is SVGIG (reference sequence). Trimming shortened V by 2 bases and J by 7 bases, and 18 bases separated the two germline ends. CDR3 length equals 15 residues. DNA of the CDR3: TGTGCCTGGAGTCACGGAGTCACTCGAGGAAATGAGCAGTTCTTC. It translates to CAWSHGVTRGNEQFF.

A single count supports this clone. V and J are TRBV28 and TRBJ2-1, with D perhaps TRBD1 (6 bases). The germline V and J ends were trimmed by 7 bases and 2 bases, with 12 bases remaining between them. The CDR3 has 14 residues. Germline values: CDR1 MDHEN, CDR2 SYDVKM. The CDR3 DNA is TGTGCCAGCATTCAGGGGATCCCCTACAATGAGCAGTTCTTC. Translation: CASIQGIPYNEQFF.

The chain combines TRBV6-5 with TRBJ1-4; 7 bases agree with TRBD1. The V gene end was trimmed by 5 bases and the J gene end by 7 bases; junction bases not matched to a gene: 7. Germline V gene data show CDR1 as MNHEY and CDR2 as SVGAGI. The CDR3 has 14 residues. CDR3 amino acids: CASSPGTAVEKLFF. In DNA, the CDR3 is TGTGCCAGCAGTCCCGGGACAGCCGTTGAAAAACTGTTTTTT.

The J gene is TRBJ2-6, the V gene TRBV6-1; TRBD1 is a possible D gene (5 bases). The CDR3 length is 15 residues. Germline lookup yields CDR1 MNHNS and CDR2 SASEGT. V was trimmed by 6 bases and J by 1 base, leaving 10 bases between them. CDR3 sequence: CASREQGSGANVLTF. In DNA, the CDR3 is TGTGCCAGCAGAGAGCAGGGTTCTGGGGCCAACGTCCTGACTTTC.

This rearrangement joins TRBV6-5 to TRBJ1-2, with a tentative D call TRBD1 (6 bases). The length of the CDR3 is 15 residues. V gave up 6 bases and J gave up 5 bases, with 19 bases separating them. Per germline, CDR1 MNHEY and CDR2 SVGAGI. In DNA, the CDR3 is TGTGCCAGCAGCCGATCTATGGGACACCGTTATGGCTACACCTTC. It yields the protein CASSRSMGHRYGYTF.

This chain links TRBV5-1 with TRBJ2-1; 16 bases fit TRBD2. The J segment lost 8 bases and the V segment lost 4 bases, leaving 9 bases of the junction unmatched. Germline assignment: CDR1 SGHRS and CDR2 YFSETQ. The CDR3 covers 17 residues. The CDR3, as DNA: TGCGCCAGCAGCCCCGGGACTAGCGGGGGGGCCATCGATGAGCAGTTCTTC. Translating it yields CASSPGTSGGAIDEQFF.

This sequence joins TRBV6-6 and TRBJ2-7; D may be TRBD1 (5 bases). The V end lost 8 bases, the J end lost 1 base, and 12 bases lay between the germline ends. The CDR3 runs 13 residues. Germline V gives CDR1 MNHNY, CDR2 SVGAGI (reference sequence). As DNA, the CDR3 is TGTGCCAGCTCGAAGACAGAGTCCTACGAGCAGTACGTC. Translating gives CASSKTESYEQYV.

The rearrangement uses TRBV6-1 and TRBJ1-2, with D possibly TRBD1 on 6 matching bases. V was shortened by 6 bases and J by 2 bases, with 13 bases between the two germline ends. The CDR3 is 14 residues long. Per the germline V gene, CDR1 is MNHNS and CDR2 is SASEGT. Here the CDR3 DNA reads TGTGCCAGCAGCGGACAGCCGACCAACTATGGCTACACCTTC. This encodes CASSGQPTNYGYTF.

V gene TRBV11-2 combines with J gene TRBJ1-5; 10 positions agree with TRBD1. The CDR3 is 15 residues long. V trimming: 5 bases; J trimming: 3 bases; junction bases outside the gene matches: 4. Germline V lookup: CDR1 SGHAT, CDR2 FQNNGV. The CDR3: CASSPGTGVNQPQHF. CDR3 coding DNA: TGTGCCAGCAGCCCGGGGACAGGGGTCAATCAGCCCCAGCATTTT.

The rearrangement uses TRBV14 and TRBJ1-6; D may be TRBD1 (5 bases). Germline V lookup: CDR1 SGHDN, CDR2 FVKESK. CDR3 length equals 11 residues. V dropped 6 bases and J dropped 10 bases, with 7 bases sitting between them. CDR3: CASSGGSPLHF. The CDR3 DNA is TGTGCCAGCAGTGGGGGGTCACCCCTCCACTTT.

The V call is TRBV30, the J call TRBJ2-1; 10 bases are shared with TRBD2. The germline V gene encodes CDR1 GTSNPN and CDR2 SVGIG (reference sequence). There are 14 residues in the CDR3. Trimming at V came to 5 bases and at J to 2 bases, leaving 3 bases not matched to a gene. The CDR3 DNA reads as TGTGCCTGGGCCGGGACTAGCGCCTACAATGAGCAGTTCTTC. Residues: CAWAGTSAYNEQFF.

The CDR3 DNA follows: TGTGCCAGCAGTCAACAGGGTGCTGGAAACACCATATATTTT. It encodes CASSQQGAGNTIYF. The genes are TRBV6-5 and TRBJ1-3; D possibly corresponds to TRBD1 (6 bases). CDR1 and CDR2 from the germline V gene are MNHEY and SVGAGI. The CDR3 is made up of 14 amino acids. The germline V and J ends were trimmed by 5 bases and 2 bases, with 10 bases remaining between them.

CDR3 in amino acids: CASSKQQGPTNEKLFF. The CDR3 bases are TGTGCCAGCAGTAAACAACAGGGGCCAACTAATGAAAAACTGTTTTTT. V is TRBV27 and J is TRBJ1-4, with 7 bases aligning to TRBD1. The CDR3 is 16 residues long. The V segment lost 5 bases and the J segment 0 bases; nucleotides outside the gene matches: 6. Germline CDR1 MNHEY, CDR2 SMNVEV (reference sequence). Complete variable domain (other parts from reference TRBV27 and TRBJ1-4): EAQVTQNPRYLITVTGKKLTVTCSQNMNHEYMSWYRQDPGLGLRQIYYSMNVEVTDKGDVPEGYKVSRKEKRNFPLILESPSPNQTSLYFCASSKQQGPTNEKLFFGSGTQLSVL.

The chain combines TRBV7-9 with TRBJ1-4; 9 positions agree with TRBD1. V gave up 5 bases and J gave up 3 bases; unmatched junction bases: 7. Germline CDR1 is SEHNR and CDR2 is FQNEAQ (reference sequence). This CDR3 has 16 amino acids. CDR3 in amino acids: CASSQPRQGANEKLFF. In nucleotides, the CDR3 is TGTGCCAGCAGCCAACCGAGACAGGGGGCTAATGAAAAACTGTTTTTT.